This T cell receptor beta chain stems from a study of HIV-infected patients and healthy controls. Whole blood was used without fractionation, so all unsorted peripheral T cells were included. This clonotype has a count of ten or more. Its antigen remains unknown. cDNA was made from around 0.45 ug RNA using alpha and beta constant primers. Separate chain-specific third strand synthesis with multiplexing indices produced the alpha and beta libraries. TCRdb recomputed calls from the 5' RACE reads with MiXCR, one row per CDR3 protein. The sample yields about 18,000 distinct CDR3 sequences, over 9.5% seen once. Germline V gives CDR1 MNHNY, CDR2 SVGAGI (reference sequence). Trimming took off 0 bases at V and 5 bases at J, with 12 bases between the two ends. The CDR3 consists of 15 residues. Points from the study as a whole: MAIT alpha-chain CDR3s were frequent in healthy controls, depleted in HIV+. HIV-infected patients shared fewer CDR3 sequences between individuals than healthy controls. HIV-infected repertoires had significantly higher mean Gini indices than controls, possibly reflecting oligoclonality.

This sequence was found in an adult in good health. V and J are TRBV6-6 and TRBJ2-3, with D tentatively TRBD2 (6 bases). Sequencing was performed on blood. CDR3: CASSYSRLEGDTQYF. CDR3 in DNA: TGTGCCAGCAGTTACTCGCGACTAGAGGGAGATACGCAGTATTTT.